This T cell receptor (beta chain) is from a study of molecular identifiers for immune sequencing clone quantification. Background on the study: Replicate experiments took RNA from around 18,000 or 91,000 naive CD8 cells, divided it five ways and sequenced four. Study findings and constraints: Spiked Jurkat TCR RNA equivalent to one cell was reportedly detectable in about a million naive cells. Clones above 20 RNA copies contained over 97% of effector molecules and under 1% of naive molecules.

TCRdb redid the calling of the PCR reads with MiXCR, one entry per CDR3 protein. The table has about 40,000 distinct CDR3 sequences, about 18% seen once. The authors sorted naive CD8 T cells as CD8+CD4-CCR7+CD45RA+. Trimming removed 4 bases at V and 3 bases at J, with 15 bases between. Per germline, CDR1 SQVTM and CDR2 ANQGSEA. CDR3 length: 14 amino acids. This clonotype was picked up many times. The antigen remains undetermined. The chain couples TRBV29-1 to TRBJ1-1; D possibly corresponds to TRBD1 (5 bases). The sequencing input was naive CD8+ T cells from blood, with Jurkat cell RNA spiked in. The subset: FACS-sorted CD8+CD4-CCR7+CD45RA+ naive T cells. This receptor was identified in a human donor in good health. Some libraries in this study had Jurkat cell RNA spiked in. CDR3 amino acids: CSVGAGRGDTEAFF. As DNA, the CDR3 is TGCAGCGTTGGGGCAGGGAGAGGGGACACTGAAGCTTTCTTT.